A selection of T cell receptor beta chains follows, all from one sample in a study of shared clonotypes between healthy human individuals. Sequenced by immunoSEQ multiplex PCR; TCRdb stores in-frame clones only, minus some. The data show fewer than 200,000 clones, about 68% seen once. Sample: memory CD4+ T cells sorted from blood. The receptors here all came from a man aged 30-40 years in good health. The CDR3 runs from the conserved cysteine through the conserved F or W.

CASRPSGTRNTEAFF	TRBV6-5	TRBJ1-1
CASSPDRANIQYF	TRBV27	TRBJ2-4
CASSGLADSSGELFF	TRBV9	TRBJ2-2
CASSFLPEFNEQYF	TRBV5-5	TRBJ2-7
CASSFRGSHQPQHF	TRBV27	TRBJ1-5
CASSPERTGGSYEQYF	TRBV6-6	TRBJ2-7
CASTRGQGSRNEQFF	TRBV9	TRBJ2-1
CASSPGQGRGREQYF	TRBV2	TRBJ2-7
CASSQAGGYTF	TRBV2	TRBJ1-2
CASSLAGQGAYNEQFF	TRBV18	TRBJ2-1
CASSTRWGAMNTEAFF	TRBV7-8	TRBJ1-1
CASCPAVNTDTQYF	TRBV18	TRBJ2-3
CASSPRLGSSYEQYF	TRBV7-6	TRBJ2-7
CASSYSGPEAFF	TRBV11-2	TRBJ1-1
CAWTPSGGPVPYEQYF	TRBV30	TRBJ2-7
CASSVVGDEQYF	TRBV5-1	TRBJ2-7
CATSSLAGRVNEQFF	TRBV15	TRBJ2-1
CASSPIIPGGIYNEQFF	TRBV5-6	TRBJ2-1
CATTQGALTEAFF	TRBV10-3	TRBJ1-1
CASSLAPTGELFF	TRBV7-6	TRBJ2-2
CASSYSAQGQAFF	TRBV6-5	TRBJ1-1
CASSSTVGLSPGMDTQYF	TRBV7-8	TRBJ2-3
CASSYKITDTQYF	TRBV27	TRBJ2-3
CASSRRDSDYTYEQYF	TRBV5-1	TRBJ2-7
CASSSDTAGNTIYF	TRBV11-2	TRBJ1-3